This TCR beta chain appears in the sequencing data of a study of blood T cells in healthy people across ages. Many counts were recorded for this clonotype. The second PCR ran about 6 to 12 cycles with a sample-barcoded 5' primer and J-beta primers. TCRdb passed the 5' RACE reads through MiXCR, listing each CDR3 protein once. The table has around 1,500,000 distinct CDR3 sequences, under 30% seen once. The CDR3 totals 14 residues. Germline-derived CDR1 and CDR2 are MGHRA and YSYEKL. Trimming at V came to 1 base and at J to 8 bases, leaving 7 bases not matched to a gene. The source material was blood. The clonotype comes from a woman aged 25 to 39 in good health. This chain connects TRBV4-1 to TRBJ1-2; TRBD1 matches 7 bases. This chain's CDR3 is CASSQVGTDIGYTF. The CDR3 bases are TGCGCCAGCAGCCAAGTCGGGACAGATATCGGCTACACCTTC.